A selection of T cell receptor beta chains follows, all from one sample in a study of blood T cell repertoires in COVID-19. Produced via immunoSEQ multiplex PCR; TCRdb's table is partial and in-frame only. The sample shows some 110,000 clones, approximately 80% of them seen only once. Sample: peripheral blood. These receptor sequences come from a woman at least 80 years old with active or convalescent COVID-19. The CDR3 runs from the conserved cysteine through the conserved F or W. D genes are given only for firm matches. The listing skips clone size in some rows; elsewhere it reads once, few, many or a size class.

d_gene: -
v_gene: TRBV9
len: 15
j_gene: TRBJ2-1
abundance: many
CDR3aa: CASSVGDRPGNEQFF
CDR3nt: TGTGCCAGCAGCGTAGGAGACAGACCTGGGAATGAGCAGTTCTTC

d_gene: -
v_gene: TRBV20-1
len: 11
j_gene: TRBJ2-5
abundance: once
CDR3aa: CSASSQETQYF
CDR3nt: TGCAGTGCCTCCAGCCAAGAGACCCAGTACTTC

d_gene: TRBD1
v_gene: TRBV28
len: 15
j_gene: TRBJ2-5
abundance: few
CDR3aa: CASSLVVTGGETQYF
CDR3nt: TGTGCCAGCAGTTTAGTCGTGACAGGGGGCGAGACCCAGTACTTC

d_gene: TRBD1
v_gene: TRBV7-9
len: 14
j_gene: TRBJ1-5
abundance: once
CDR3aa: CASSSDRGDQPQHF
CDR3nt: TGTGCCAGCAGCTCCGACAGGGGTGATCAGCCCCAGCATTTT

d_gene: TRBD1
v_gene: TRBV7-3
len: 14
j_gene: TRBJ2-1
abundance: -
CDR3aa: CASSRDRSSGAQFF
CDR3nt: TGTGCCAGCAGCCGGGACAGGTCTTCAGGAGCGCAGTTCTTC

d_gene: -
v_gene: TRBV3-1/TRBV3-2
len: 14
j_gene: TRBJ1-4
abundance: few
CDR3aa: CASSQDGQGFRLFF
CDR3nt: TGTGCCAGCAGCCAAGATGGGCAGGGGTTCAGACTGTTTTTT

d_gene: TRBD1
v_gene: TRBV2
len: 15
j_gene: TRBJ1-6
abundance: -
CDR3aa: CASSGGQTKNSPLHF
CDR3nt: TGTGCCAGCAGTGGGGGACAGACGAAGAATTCACCCCTCCACTTT

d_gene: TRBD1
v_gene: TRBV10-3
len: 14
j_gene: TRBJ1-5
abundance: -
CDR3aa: CAISRDSGNQPQHF
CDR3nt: TGTGCCATCAGCCGGGACAGCGGCAATCAGCCCCAGCATTTT

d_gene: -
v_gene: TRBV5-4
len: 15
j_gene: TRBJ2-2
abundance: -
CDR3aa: CASTSLSSGTGELFF
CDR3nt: TGTGCCAGCACGTCTCTCTCAAGCGGTACCGGGGAGCTGTTTTTT

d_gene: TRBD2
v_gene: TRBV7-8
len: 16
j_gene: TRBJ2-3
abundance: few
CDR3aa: CASSPGTSGSTDTQYF
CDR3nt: TGTGCCAGCAGCCCCGGGACTAGCGGGAGCACAGATACGCAGTATTTT

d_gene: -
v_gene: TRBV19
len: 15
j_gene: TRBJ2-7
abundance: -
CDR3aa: CASSIGTQGGYEQYF
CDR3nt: TGTGCCAGTAGTATAGGGACCCAAGGAGGTTACGAGCAGTACTTC

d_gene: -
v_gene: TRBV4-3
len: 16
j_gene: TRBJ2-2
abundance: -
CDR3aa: CASSQAGVANTGELFF
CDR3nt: TGCGCCAGCAGCCAAGCTGGAGTTGCGAACACCGGGGAGCTGTTTTTT

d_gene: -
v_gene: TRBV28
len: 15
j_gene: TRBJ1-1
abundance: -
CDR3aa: CASSSSQGVETEAFF
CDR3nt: TGTGCCAGCAGTTCATCACAGGGCGTGGAAACTGAAGCTTTCTTT

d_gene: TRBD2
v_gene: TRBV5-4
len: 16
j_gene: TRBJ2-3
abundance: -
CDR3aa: CASSVVGWRGSDTQYF
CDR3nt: TGTGCCAGCAGCGTGGTCGGGTGGCGGGGGTCAGATACGCAGTATTTT

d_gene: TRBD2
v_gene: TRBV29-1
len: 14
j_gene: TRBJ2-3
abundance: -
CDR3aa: CSVEGGSGVDTQYF
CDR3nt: TGCAGCGTTGAAGGGGGTAGCGGGGTGGATACGCAGTATTTT

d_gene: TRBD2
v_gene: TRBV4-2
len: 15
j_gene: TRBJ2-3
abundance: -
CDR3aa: CASSQGGLHTDTQYF
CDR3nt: TGTGCCAGCAGCCAGGGGGGACTACACACAGATACGCAGTATTTT

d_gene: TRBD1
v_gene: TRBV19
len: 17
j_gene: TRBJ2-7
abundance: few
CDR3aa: CASSRRQGSPPHPEQYF
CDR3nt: TGTGCCAGTAGTAGACGACAGGGATCCCCGCCCCATCCCGAGCAGTACTTC

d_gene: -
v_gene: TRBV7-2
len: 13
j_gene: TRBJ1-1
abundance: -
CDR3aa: CASSWNTGTEAFF
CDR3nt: TGTGCCAGCAGCTGGAACACAGGGACGGAAGCTTTCTTT

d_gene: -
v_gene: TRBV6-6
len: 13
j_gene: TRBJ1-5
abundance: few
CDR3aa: CASSYSRYWPQHF
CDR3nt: TGTGCCAGCAGTTACTCCCGGTATTGGCCCCAGCATTTT

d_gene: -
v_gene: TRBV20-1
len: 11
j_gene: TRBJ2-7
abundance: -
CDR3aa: CSAPTLYEQYF
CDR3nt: TGCAGTGCTCCGACTCTCTACGAGCAGTACTTC

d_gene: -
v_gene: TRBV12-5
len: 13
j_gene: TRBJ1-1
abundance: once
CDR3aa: CASGLRGIAEAFF
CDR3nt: TGTGCTAGTGGTTTACGGGGGATCGCTGAAGCTTTCTTT

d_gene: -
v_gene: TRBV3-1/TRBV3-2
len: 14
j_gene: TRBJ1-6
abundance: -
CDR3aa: CASSQVDFNSPLHF
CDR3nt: TGTGCCAGCAGCCAGGTGGACTTTAATTCACCCCTCCACTTT

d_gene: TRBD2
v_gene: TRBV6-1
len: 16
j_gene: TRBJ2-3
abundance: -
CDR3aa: CASSGTSAGFSDTQYF
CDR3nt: TGTGCCAGCAGTGGGACTAGCGCCGGGTTTTCGGATACGCAGTATTTT

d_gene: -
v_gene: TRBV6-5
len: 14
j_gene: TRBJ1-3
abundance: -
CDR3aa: CASSNGGSSNTIYF
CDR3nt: TGTGCCAGCAGTAACGGAGGCAGTTCAAACACCATATATTTT

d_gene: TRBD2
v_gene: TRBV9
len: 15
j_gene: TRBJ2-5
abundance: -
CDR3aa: CASSPNSGGIETQYF
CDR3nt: TGTGCCAGCAGCCCGAATAGCGGGGGTATAGAGACCCAGTACTTC

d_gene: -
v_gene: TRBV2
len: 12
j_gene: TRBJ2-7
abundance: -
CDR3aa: CAGGLDQYEQYF
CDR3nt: TGTGCCGGGGGACTGGATCAATACGAGCAGTACTTC

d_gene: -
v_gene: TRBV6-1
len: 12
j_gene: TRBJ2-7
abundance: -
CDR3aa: CASSEKFLLGDF
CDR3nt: TGTGCCAGCAGTGAAAAATTCCTTCTCGGGGACTTC

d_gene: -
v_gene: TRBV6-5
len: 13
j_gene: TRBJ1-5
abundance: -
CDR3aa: CAITGFHNQPQHF
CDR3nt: TGTGCCATCACAGGGTTTCACAATCAGCCCCAGCATTTT

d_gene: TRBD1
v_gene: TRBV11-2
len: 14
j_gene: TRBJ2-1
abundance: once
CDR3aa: CASSLEPTGGWQFF
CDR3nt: TGTGCCAGCAGCTTAGAGCCTACAGGGGGCTGGCAGTTCTTC

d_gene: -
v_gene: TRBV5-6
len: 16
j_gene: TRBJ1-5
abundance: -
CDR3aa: CASSLWGVSSNQPQHF
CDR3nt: TGTGCCAGCAGCTTATGGGGGGTGAGTAGCAATCAGCCCCAGCATTTT

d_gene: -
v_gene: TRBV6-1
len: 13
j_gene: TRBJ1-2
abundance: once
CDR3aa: CASSERDTYGYTF
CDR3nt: TGTGCCAGCAGTGAACGGGACACCTATGGCTACACCTTC

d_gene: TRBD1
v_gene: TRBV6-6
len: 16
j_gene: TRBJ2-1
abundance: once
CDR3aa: CASSPDRGSQGSEQFF
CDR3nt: TGTGCCAGCAGCCCGGACAGGGGGTCCCAAGGGAGTGAGCAGTTCTTC

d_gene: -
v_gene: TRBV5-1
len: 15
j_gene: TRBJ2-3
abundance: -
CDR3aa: CASSPVIRGSDTQYF
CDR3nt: TGCGCCAGCAGCCCAGTTATCAGAGGCTCTGATACGCAGTATTTT

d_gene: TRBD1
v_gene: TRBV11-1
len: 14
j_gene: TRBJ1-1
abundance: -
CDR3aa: CASSLGTGETEAFF
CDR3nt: TGTGCCAGCAGCTTAGGGACAGGGGAGACTGAAGCTTTCTTT

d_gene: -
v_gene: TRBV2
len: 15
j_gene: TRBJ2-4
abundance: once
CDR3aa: CASTRTAGAKNIQYF
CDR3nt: TGTGCCAGCACCCGGACGGCAGGGGCCAAAAACATTCAGTACTTC

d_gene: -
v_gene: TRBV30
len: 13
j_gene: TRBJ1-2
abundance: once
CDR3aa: CAWSVGVKSGYTF
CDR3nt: TGTGCCTGGAGTGTAGGGGTGAAGAGTGGCTACACCTTC

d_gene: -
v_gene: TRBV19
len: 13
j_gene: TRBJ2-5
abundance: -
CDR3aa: CASSMLSGETQYF
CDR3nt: TGTGCCAGTAGTATGTTGAGCGGGGAGACCCAGTACTTC

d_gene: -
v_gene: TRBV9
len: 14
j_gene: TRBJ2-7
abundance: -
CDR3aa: CASSTQTAPVEQYF
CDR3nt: TGTGCCAGCAGCACCCAGACAGCTCCGGTTGAGCAGTACTTC

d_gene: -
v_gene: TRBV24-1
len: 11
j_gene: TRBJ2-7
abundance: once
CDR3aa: CATSDRANQYF
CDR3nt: TGTGCCACCAGTGACCGCGCCAACCAGTACTTC

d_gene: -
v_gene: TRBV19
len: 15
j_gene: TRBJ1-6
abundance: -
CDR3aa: CASSIGGSYNSPLHF
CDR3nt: TGTGCCAGTAGTATCGGGGGCTCCTATAATTCACCCCTCCACTTT

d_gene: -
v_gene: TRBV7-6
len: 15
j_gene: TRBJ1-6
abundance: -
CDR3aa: CASSPTTGINSPLHF
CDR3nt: TGTGCCAGCAGCCCTACGACAGGAATTAATTCACCCCTCCACTTT

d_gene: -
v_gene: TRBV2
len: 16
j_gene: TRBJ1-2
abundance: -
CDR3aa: CASSEFGQSYYYGYTF
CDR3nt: TGTGCCAGCAGTGAATTCGGACAGAGCTACTATTATGGCTACACCTTC

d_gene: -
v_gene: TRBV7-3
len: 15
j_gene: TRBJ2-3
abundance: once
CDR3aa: CASSLHPGSTDTQYF
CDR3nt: TGTGCCAGCAGCTTACATCCGGGGTCCACAGATACGCAGTATTTT

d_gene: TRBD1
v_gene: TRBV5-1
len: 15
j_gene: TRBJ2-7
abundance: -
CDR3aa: CASSLGQGVTYEQYF
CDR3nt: TGCGCCAGCAGCTTGGGGCAGGGGGTTACCTACGAGCAGTACTTC

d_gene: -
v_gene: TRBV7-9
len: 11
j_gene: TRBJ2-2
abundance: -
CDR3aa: CASSRGGELFF
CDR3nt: TGTGCCAGCAGCCGAGGCGGGGAGCTGTTTTTT

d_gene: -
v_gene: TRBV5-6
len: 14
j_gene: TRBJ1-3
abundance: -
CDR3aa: CASSPLSSGNTIYF
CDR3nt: TGTGCCAGCAGCCCCCTTTCCTCTGGAAACACCATATATTTT

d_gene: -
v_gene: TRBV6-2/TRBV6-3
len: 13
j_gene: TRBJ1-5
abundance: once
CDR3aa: CASSYPGGQPQHF
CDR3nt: TGTGCCAGCAGTTACCCTGGAGGGCAGCCCCAGCATTTT

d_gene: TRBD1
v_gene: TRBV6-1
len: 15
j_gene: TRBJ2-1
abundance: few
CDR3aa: CASSENDRVGGEQFF
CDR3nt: TGTGCCAGCAGTGAAAACGACAGGGTTGGCGGGGAGCAGTTCTTC

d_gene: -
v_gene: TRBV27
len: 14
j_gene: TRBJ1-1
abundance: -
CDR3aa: CASSYVGVNTEAFF
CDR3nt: TGTGCCAGCAGTTATGTAGGGGTGAACACTGAAGCTTTCTTT

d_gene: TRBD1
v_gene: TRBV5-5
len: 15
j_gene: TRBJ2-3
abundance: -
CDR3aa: CASSWRQGRTDTQYF
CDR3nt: TGTGCCAGCAGCTGGAGACAGGGGCGAACAGATACGCAGTATTTT

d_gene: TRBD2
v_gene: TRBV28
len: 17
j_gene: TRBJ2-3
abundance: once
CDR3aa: CASSLSRLAGGADTQYF
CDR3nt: TGTGCCAGCAGTTTATCGAGGCTAGCGGGGGGGGCAGATACGCAGTATTTT

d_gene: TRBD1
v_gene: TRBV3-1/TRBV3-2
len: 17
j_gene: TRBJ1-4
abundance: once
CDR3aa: CASSQDLSGQGNEKLFF
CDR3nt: TGTGCCAGCAGCCAAGATCTTTCGGGACAGGGAAATGAAAAACTGTTTTTT

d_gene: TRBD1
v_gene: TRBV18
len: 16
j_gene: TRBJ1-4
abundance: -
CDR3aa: CASSPGVTGVSEKLFF
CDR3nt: TGTGCCAGCTCACCCGGGGTTACAGGGGTGAGCGAAAAACTGTTTTTT

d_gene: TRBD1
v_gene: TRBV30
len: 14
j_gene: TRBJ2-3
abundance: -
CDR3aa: CAWSYRGEGDTQYF
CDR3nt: TGTGCCTGGAGTTACAGGGGTGAGGGGGATACGCAGTATTTT

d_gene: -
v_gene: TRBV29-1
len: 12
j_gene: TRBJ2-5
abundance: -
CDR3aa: CSVDSDKETQYF
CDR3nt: TGCAGCGTTGACAGTGATAAAGAGACCCAGTACTTC

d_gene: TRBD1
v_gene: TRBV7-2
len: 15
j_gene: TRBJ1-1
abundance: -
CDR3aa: CASSLPPTGAMGAFF
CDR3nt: TGTGCCAGCAGCTTACCCCCGACAGGGGCGATGGGAGCTTTCTTT

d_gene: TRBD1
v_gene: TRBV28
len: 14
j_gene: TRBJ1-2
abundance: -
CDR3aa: CASSGDRGQRGYTF
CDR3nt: TGTGCCAGCAGTGGGGACAGGGGGCAAAGAGGCTACACCTTC

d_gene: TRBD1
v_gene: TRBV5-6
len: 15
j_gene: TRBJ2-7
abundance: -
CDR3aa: CASSQRTGKTYEQYF
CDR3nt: TGTGCCAGCAGTCAGAGGACAGGGAAGACCTACGAGCAGTACTTC

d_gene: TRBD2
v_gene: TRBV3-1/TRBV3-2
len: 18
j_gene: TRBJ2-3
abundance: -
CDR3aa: CASSQDRLAGEIADTQYF
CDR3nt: TGTGCCAGCAGCCAAGATCGACTAGCGGGGGAAATAGCAGATACGCAGTATTTT